This TCR gamma chain was retrieved from a study of gamma delta lymphoproliferative disorders and STAT genes. The wider study: For the delta chain, EuroClonality-NGS standard procedure was applied.

This clone rates as medium-sized. PBMCs from patients and controls supplied the genomic DNA for sequencing. TCRdb re-processed the multiplex PCR reads using CATT. Among 5,100 or so gamma-chain clones listed, more than 6% were seen once. The V gene's germline CDR1 is VTNTFY and CDR2 YDVSTARD (reference sequence). The CDR3 has 14 residues. Losses at the gene ends were 6 bases for V and 4 bases for J; bases not matched to a gene: 12. The sequence was obtained from a human donor in good health. The rearrangement uses TRGV3 and TRGJ1 or TRGJ2. Here the J gene was assigned by germline matching of the DNA, as TCRdb has none. The specimen sequenced was blood. CDR3 loop: CATWKRRGYYKKLF. CDR3 bases: TGTGCCACCTGGAAACGACGGGGGTATTATAAGAAACTCTTT.